This T cell receptor (beta chain) was recovered during a study of immune evolution from preneoplasia to lung adenocarcinoma. Study summary: HLA loss of heterozygosity: roughly 7.5% AIS, about 15% MIA, approximately 31% ADC, none AAH. Findings and caveats of the study: Top clone share appeared to fall from AAH through AIS, MIA, adenocarcinoma.

TCRdb keeps only in-frame clones here, not all; method: immunoSEQ multiplex PCR. Altogether just over 4,000 clones are present, 83% being singletons, with the ten largest covering more than 3%. In the case of this clone: Its target is unknown.

V gave up 0 bases and J gave up 5 bases, with 11 bases separating them. The CDR3 has 14 residues. In germline, CDR1 is SGHNT, CDR2 YYREEE (reference sequence). This clonotype originated in a person between 55 and 69 years old with lung adenocarcinoma. The sequenced material came from FFPE minimally invasive lung adenocarcinoma tissue. The chain carries TRBV5-4 and TRBJ1-1; D is possibly TRBD1 (5 bases). CDR3 sequence: CASSLVGGETEAFF. CDR3 bases: TGTGCCAGCAGCTTGGTTGGGGGGGAGACTGAAGCTTTCTTT.